The entry that follows covers one T cell receptor beta chain sequence. The antigen is unknown. This specimen belongs to a study of blood T cells in healthy people across ages. Whole-study results and caveats: Long-lived and aged donors differed, with more naive CD4+ cells and higher diversity in the long-lived.

Aged about 6 to 95, donors were systemically healthy Caucasians from Russia. Germline loops: CDR1 MNHEY, CDR2 SMNVEV (reference sequence). Trimming cost V 5 bases and J 4 bases; bases outside gene matches: 7. This CDR3 is 17 amino acids long. A J-beta primer mix and a sample-barcoded 5' primer were used in a second PCR of about 7 to 11 cycles. Every cDNA was tagged by a template-switch adaptor with 12 random nucleotides. TCRdb independently ran MiXCR on the 5' RACE reads; one entry per CDR3 protein. The table lists approximately 1,100,000 distinct CDR3 sequences, around 45% of them singletons. Input material: blood. The V gene is TRBV27, the J gene TRBJ2-3, with 15 bases aligning to TRBD2. This TCR was sampled from a woman aged 55 to 70 in good health. For the CDR3, the DNA is TGTGCCAGCAGTCTAAGGGGACTAGCGGGAGGTCCAGATACGCAGTATTTT. This gives the protein CASSLRGLAGGPDTQYF.